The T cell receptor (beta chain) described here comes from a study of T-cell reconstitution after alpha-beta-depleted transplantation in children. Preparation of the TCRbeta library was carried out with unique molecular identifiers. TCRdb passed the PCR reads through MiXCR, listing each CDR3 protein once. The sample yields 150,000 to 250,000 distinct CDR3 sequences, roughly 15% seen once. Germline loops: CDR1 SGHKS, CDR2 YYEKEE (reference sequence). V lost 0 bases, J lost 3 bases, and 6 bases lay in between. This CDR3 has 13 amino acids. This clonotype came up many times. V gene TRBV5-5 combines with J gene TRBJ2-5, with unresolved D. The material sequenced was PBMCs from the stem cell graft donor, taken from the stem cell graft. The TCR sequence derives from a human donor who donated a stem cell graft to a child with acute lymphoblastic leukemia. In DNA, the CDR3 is TGTGCCAGCAGCTTGGATGTGGAAGAGACCCAGTACTTC. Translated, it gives CASSLDVEETQYF.